This TCR beta chain was observed in a study of blood T cell repertoires in COVID-19. Germline values: CDR1 MNHNS, CDR2 SASEGT. Trimming took off 3 bases at V and 6 bases at J, with 9 bases between the two ends. This CDR3 region has 14 residues. Assay used: immunoSEQ multiplex PCR; TCRdb lists only in-frame clones, some missing. The profile shows under 250,000 clones, roughly nine tenths of them singletons. The chain combines TRBV6-1 with TRBJ1-6, with D tentatively TRBD1 (5 bases). Sequenced input: peripheral blood. This TCR was sampled from a man aged 55 to 70 with acute or convalescent COVID-19. The CDR3 DNA follows: TGTGCCAGCAGTGACCGGGGGGGTAATTCACCCCTCCACTTT. Its translation is CASSDRGGNSPLHF.